Listed below are T cell receptor beta chains from one sample, sequenced in a study of response to subunit inactivated influenza vaccine. TCRdb processed the RT-PCR reads anew with MiXCR; each CDR3 protein has one entry. The sample yields roughly 540,000 distinct CDR3 sequences, roughly 25% seen once. These records were also assigned to another study, of T cells expressing NK-cell markers.

The sequenced sample was CD4+ T cells sorted from PBMCs, obtained 11 to 12 days after vaccination. The receptor set was obtained from a man aged 50-59 years who received an inactivated influenza vaccine. Both conserved end residues are part of each CDR3. Fields, in order: J gene, D gene, V gene, clone size, CDR3 DNA, CDR3 protein. The D gene is left open where the match is weak. The size entry is marked missing in some rows and otherwise reads once, few, many or a size class.

J: TRBJ1-1
D: TRBD1
V: TRBV20-1
size: NA
DNA: TGCAGTGCTAGAGATCACAGGGGGCGAGGCACTGAAGCTTTCTTT
CDR3: CSARDHRGRGTEAFF

J: TRBJ2-7
D: TRBD2
V: TRBV7-2
size: NA
DNA: TGTGCCAGCACAAGCGGGCCGGGAGGGCCGGGGGAGCAGTACTTC
CDR3: CASTSGPGGPGEQYF

J: TRBJ1-5
D: TRBD1
V: TRBV4-3
size: NA
DNA: TGCGCCAGCAGCCAAGATGTAGCAGGGGGCAGCGATCAGCCCCAGCATTTT
CDR3: CASSQDVAGGSDQPQHF

J: TRBJ2-3
D: TRBD1
V: TRBV6-5
size: NA
DNA: TGTGCCAGCAGTTACCCGAGACAGGGCTGGCGCACAGATACGCAGTATTTT
CDR3: CASSYPRQGWRTDTQYF

J: TRBJ2-7
D: NA
V: TRBV11-2
size: NA
DNA: TGTGCCAGCAGCTTCTCAGGGACTTTCTACGAGCAGTACTTC
CDR3: CASSFSGTFYEQYF

J: TRBJ2-7
D: TRBD2
V: TRBV6-5
size: few
DNA: TGTGCCAGCAGTTACCGCGGGAGGGCCTGGGAGCAGTACTTC
CDR3: CASSYRGRAWEQYF

J: TRBJ2-7
D: TRBD2
V: TRBV24-1
size: NA
DNA: TGTGCCACCAGTGATACTAGCGGGAGAGTCCACGAGCAGTACTTC
CDR3: CATSDTSGRVHEQYF

J: TRBJ2-7
D: NA
V: TRBV10-3
size: NA
DNA: TGTGCCATCAGGGAAACAGCGGAGTCCTACGAGCAGTACTTC
CDR3: CAIRETAESYEQYF

J: TRBJ1-4
D: TRBD1
V: TRBV19
size: few
DNA: TGTGCCAGTCGACAGGGGGCTTCGTATGAAAAACTGTTTTTT
CDR3: CASRQGASYEKLFF

J: TRBJ1-2
D: NA
V: TRBV7-9
size: NA
DNA: TGTGCCAGCAGCTTATCACTAAGCAACTATGGCTACACCTTC
CDR3: CASSLSLSNYGYTF

J: TRBJ2-7
D: TRBD2
V: TRBV29-1
size: NA
DNA: TGCAGCGTTGTCCTGGGGACTAGTAAGGCGGTGCAGTACTTC
CDR3: CSVVLGTSKAVQYF

J: TRBJ2-3
D: NA
V: TRBV15
size: NA
DNA: TGTGCCACCAGCAGAGGTCCTCCCAGGGGCACAGATACGCAGTATTTT
CDR3: CATSRGPPRGTDTQYF

J: TRBJ1-1
D: NA
V: TRBV20-1
size: NA
DNA: TGCAGTGCTTCTAGGATGAACACTGAAGCTTTCTTT
CDR3: CSASRMNTEAFF

J: TRBJ2-5
D: TRBD2
V: TRBV19
size: NA
DNA: TGTGCCAGTAGTAACGGACTAGTGGCTCAAGAGACCCAGTACTTC
CDR3: CASSNGLVAQETQYF